This T cell receptor (beta chain) came from a study of blood T cell repertoires in COVID-19. Sequenced by immunoSEQ multiplex PCR; TCRdb stores in-frame clones only, minus some. The sample lists about 300,000 clones, around 85% occurring once. All enrollees were roughly 18 to 100 years old and from 20 to 25 US areas. In Cohort 3, a recovered donor had either two negative PCRs, clearance, or symptom resolution. The CDR3 spans 14 residues. The ends were cut back, 1 base at V and 2 bases at J, with 6 bases in the middle. CDR1 is MNHNY and CDR2 is SVGAGI in the germline V gene (reference sequence). The sample comprised PBMCs or T cells enriched from blood (not recorded which). The TCR was taken from a woman between 50 and 59 years old who had recovered from COVID-19. The chain links TRBV6-6 to TRBJ1-3, with D unresolved. CDR3 nucleotides: TGTGCCAGCAGTTACTGGGAGCCTGGAAACACCATATATTTT. The encoded protein is CASSYWEPGNTIYF.